One T cell receptor (beta chain) is described in this entry. The antigen is unknown. The sample belongs to a study of shared clonotypes between healthy human individuals. On the study more broadly: Researchers drew samples from a couple of women and three men aged 18 to 49. Study-level points and caveats: Researchers sampled only blood; tissue repertoires likely differ. Relative to memory subsets, naive subsets generally showed larger estimated richness.

CD45RA-negative memory and CD45RA+ naive subsets were split from the CD4+ cells. Profiled with immunoSEQ multiplex PCR; TCRdb holds only in-frame clones, not every one. Seen here are 850,000 to 1,200,000 clones, roughly 75% observed once, and the top ten hold over 1.3%. Germline CDR1 reads SGHTA; CDR2 reads FQGNSA. The CDR3 runs to 15 residues. V lost 5 bases to trimming and J lost 4 bases; unmatched junction nucleotides: 6. The V and J genes are TRBV7-2 and TRBJ2-1; 9 bases fit TRBD1. The sample consisted of memory CD4+ T cells sorted from blood. Subset noted: CD45RA-negative fraction. This TCR was recovered from a man between 18 and 35 years old in good health. The CDR3 protein is CASSGGTGSYNEQFF. CDR3 nucleotides: TGTGCCAGCAGCGGGGGGACAGGGTCATACAATGAGCAGTTCTTC.